The 4 T cell receptor beta chains below all came from one sample that was sequenced in a study of T cell responses to AZD1222 COVID-19 vaccine. Clones were sequenced by immunoSEQ multiplex PCR, and TCRdb holds only the in-frame ones, with some missing. This table has 200,000 or so clones, 85% to 95% appearing once. The specimen was peripheral blood, collected on day 0 of MenACWY control vaccination. The source is an adult in good health.

The V gene is TRBV15, the J gene TRBJ2-5; D remains unclear. The CDR3 covers 14 residues. Trimming removed 0 bases at V and 1 base at J, with 6 bases between. Per the germline V gene, CDR1 is LNHNV and CDR2 is YYDKDF (reference sequence). Written as DNA, the CDR3 is TGTGCCACCAGCAGAGAGGTTTTCCAAGAGACCCAGTACTTC. This gives the protein CATSREVFQETQYF.

The V call is TRBV7-2, the J call TRBJ1-2; 7 nucleotides match TRBD1. Per germline, CDR1 SGHTA and CDR2 FQGNSA. The CDR3 covers 14 residues. Trimming took 2 bases from V and 5 from J; bases not matched to a gene: 5. CDR3 nucleotides: TGTGCCAGCAGCTTAATCGCAGGGGGATATGGCTACACCTTC. Residues: CASSLIAGGYGYTF.

This sequence joins TRBV4-1 and TRBJ2-7, with D possibly matching TRBD1 (5 bases). The length of the CDR3 is 15 residues. Per the germline V gene, CDR1 is MGHRA and CDR2 is YSYEKL. The V end was cut by 2 bases, the J end by 1 base, with 12 bases between. The CDR3 nucleotides are TGCGCCAGCAGCCAAAATTCAGGGTCATCCTACGAGCAGTACTTC. Translation gives CASSQNSGSSYEQYF.

V is TRBV5-6 and J is TRBJ1-1; 8 bases are shared with TRBD1. J gave up 6 bases and V 5 bases, and 9 bases lay outside the gene matches. CDR3 length equals 14 residues. CDR1 is SGHDT and CDR2 is YYEEEE in the germline V gene. CDR3 coding DNA: TGTGCCAGCAGTCCGACAGGGGATGCGGCTGAAGCTTTCTTT. Its protein product is CASSPTGDAAEAFF.